Shown below are 27 T cell receptor beta chains from a single sample sequenced in a study of beta chain features in type 1 diabetes. Findings and limits, study-wide: A moderate, significant TCRB CDR3 shortening appeared in type 1 diabetes across four CD4+ subsets.

What these receptors recognize is not known. The whole isolated RNA underwent reverse transcription, so sequencing captured expressed TCRB transcripts. Only in-frame clones appear in the TCRdb table, and some are missing; sequencing was by immunoSEQ multiplex PCR. The sample lists about 260,000 clones; about a fifth were seen once. The sequenced material came from naive CD4+ T cells from blood. The receptors were sampled from a woman aged 40 to 49 with type 1 diabetes.

This chain joins TRBV4-3 and TRBJ2-2; 8 bases align to TRBD1. The CDR3 consists of 16 residues. V lost 1 base and J lost 5; bases outside the gene matches: 6. CDR1 is LGHNA and CDR2 is YSLEER in the germline V gene. The CDR3 here is CASSQAPGGDTGELFF. The CDR3 DNA reads TGCGCCAGCAGCCAAGCGCCAGGGGGCGATACCGGGGAGCTGTTTTTT.

This clone was found a few times. The V and J genes are TRBV7-2 and TRBJ2-1, with D unresolved. The CDR3 is made up of 13 amino acids. V gave up 5 bases and J gave up 6 bases, with 11 bases separating them. Germline CDR1 SGHTA, CDR2 FQGNSA. The CDR3 sequence is CASSQIGGNEQFF. The CDR3 nucleotides are TGTGCCAGCAGCCAAATTGGCGGCAATGAGCAGTTCTTC.

This clone was seen only a few times. The chain employs TRBV9 and TRBJ2-7; 7 bases are shared with TRBD1. This CDR3 spans 15 amino acids. After removal of 2 bases from V and 0 bases from J, the junction contained 5 bases not matched to a gene. CDR1 SGDLS and CDR2 YYNGEE come from the germline V gene. The CDR3 here is CASSVFRDSSYEQYF. CDR3 in DNA: TGTGCCAGCAGCGTCTTCCGGGACAGCTCCTACGAGCAGTACTTC.

V is TRBV9 and J is TRBJ2-3; TRBD2 agrees at 10 bases. CDR1 SGDLS and CDR2 YYNGEE come from the germline V gene. The CDR3 sequence is 15 residues long. With V trimmed by 4 bases and J by 1 base, 3 bases remained unmatched. CDR3 sequence reads: CASSPLAGGTDTQYF. In DNA, the CDR3 is TGTGCCAGCAGCCCTCTAGCGGGGGGCACAGATACGCAGTATTTT.

This clone was seen a few times. The chain links TRBV5-6 to TRBJ2-1; possible D gene TRBD2, 5 bases. CDR3 size: 15 residues. CDR1 is SGHDT, CDR2 YYEEEE, per germline. The ends were cut back, 0 bases at V and 1 base at J, with 8 bases in the middle. CDR3 protein: CASSLGTGSYNEQFF. In DNA form, the CDR3 reads TGTGCCAGCAGCTTGGGAACGGGATCCTACAATGAGCAGTTCTTC.

This chain links TRBV5-5 with TRBJ1-5; a weak D match, TRBD1 (5 bases). Trimming removed 3 bases from V and 5 bases from J, with 9 bases in between. The CDR3 extends over 13 amino acids. Germline V gene data show CDR1 as SGHKS and CDR2 as YYEKEE (reference sequence). The DNA of the CDR3 is TGTGCCAGCAGCTACCAGGGTGATCAGCCCCAGCATTTT. It translates to CASSYQGDQPQHF.

CDR3 sequence (DNA): TGCGCCAGCAGCCAAGATATGAGTCGGGAGGGCCGAGAAAACATTCAGTACTTC. Protein: CASSQDMSREGRENIQYF. V and J are TRBV4-3 and TRBJ2-4, with 8 bases lining up with TRBD2. Germline V gene sequence: CDR1 LGHNA, CDR2 YSLEER. The CDR3 spans 18 residues. V was pared by 0 bases and J by 5 bases, with 12 bases of the junction left unmatched.

The V call is TRBV4-2, the J call TRBJ1-1; D gene unclear. Germline V gene data show CDR1 as LGHNA and CDR2 as YNFKEQ. This CDR3 region has 11 residues. V was shortened by 1 base and J by 7 bases, with 4 bases between the two germline ends. The CDR3 sequence is CASSQGSEAFF. As DNA, the CDR3 is TGTGCCAGCAGCCAAGGGAGTGAAGCTTTCTTT.

This clone was found a few times. The genes are TRBV29-1 and TRBJ1-5, with D perhaps TRBD1 (6 bases). CDR3 length: 14 residues. Per the germline V gene, CDR1 is SQVTM and CDR2 is ANQGSEA. Deletions cut 7 bases from V and 1 base from J, with 14 bases between. Here the CDR3 reads CSATWGLSNQPQHF. The DNA of the CDR3 is TGCAGCGCTACTTGGGGGCTCAGCAATCAGCCCCAGCATTTT.

The V gene is TRBV5-1, the J gene TRBJ2-5; 14 bases align to TRBD2. CDR1 is SGHRS and CDR2 is YFSETQ in the germline V gene. The V segment lost 4 bases and the J segment 6 bases; nucleotides outside the gene matches: 5. This CDR3 spans 15 amino acids. The CDR3 nucleotides are TGCGCCAGCAGCCGGGGACTAGCGGGAGTAAAGACCCAGTACTTC. Residues: CASSRGLAGVKTQYF. The complete variable domain, with remaining parts taken from reference TRBV5-1 and TRBJ2-5, reads KAGVTQTPRYLIKTRGQQVTLSCSPISGHRSVSWYQQTPGQGLQFLFEYFSETQRNKGNFPGRFSGRQFSNSRSEMNVSTLELGDSALYLCASSRGLAGVKTQYFGPGTRLLVL.

The CDR3 spells CASSYSGYQETQYF. The CDR3 nucleotides read TGTGCCAGCAGTTACTCGGGCTACCAAGAGACCCAGTACTTC. V and J are TRBV6-5 and TRBJ2-5; D is undetermined. V lost 0 bases, J lost 0 bases, and 5 bases lay in between. This CDR3 has 14 amino acids. The germline V gene encodes CDR1 MNHEY and CDR2 SVGAGI.

The chain combines TRBV6-5 with TRBJ1-1; 9 bases fit TRBD1. CDR3 size: 15 residues. The germline CDR1 and CDR2 sequences are MNHEY and SVGAGI. Trimming cost V 6 bases and J 3 bases; bases outside gene matches: 8. CDR3 in DNA: TGTGCCAGCAGACTGGGACAGGGCGGTTACACTGAAGCTTTCTTT. Residues: CASRLGQGGYTEAFF.

A remark on this clone: The junction and the germline gene differ at one end; a read error may be behind it. V is TRBV30 and J is TRBJ1-1; possibly TRBD1 for D (5 bases). Germline CDR1 is GTSNPN and CDR2 is SVGIG (reference sequence). The CDR3 has 14 residues. CDR3: CAWMAGLRNPEAFF. Here the CDR3 DNA reads TGTGCCTGGATGGCGGGACTCCGGAACCCTGAAGCTTTCTTT.

This clone was picked up a small number of times. V is TRBV6-1 and J is TRBJ1-1; TRBD1 matches at 7 bases. The CDR3 runs to 13 residues. Germline CDR1 and CDR2: MNHNS and SASEGT. V shed 10 bases and J 1 base; nucleotides not matched to a gene: 6. This CDR3 reads CATSTGWNTEAFF. CDR3 sequence (DNA): TGTGCCACTTCGACAGGGTGGAACACTGAAGCTTTCTTT.

This clone was detected only a few times. J is TRBJ2-1 and V is TRBV5-1, with TRBD2 identical over 7 bases. CDR1 SGHRS and CDR2 YFSETQ come from the germline V gene. V lost 3 bases, J lost 9 bases, and 3 bases stayed unmatched. The CDR3 has 12 amino acids. CDR3 nucleotides: TGCGCCAGCAGCTACATAGCGGGTGAGCAGTTCTTC. It codes for CASSYIAGEQFF.

The chain employs TRBV27 and TRBJ1-5; D is unresolved. Germline loops: CDR1 MNHEY, CDR2 SMNVEV (reference sequence). The CDR3 is 13 residues long. Trimming pared 5 bases from V and 4 bases from J, leaving 9 bases between. This CDR3 is CASSLELNQPQHF. Here the CDR3 DNA reads TGTGCCAGCAGTCTAGAGCTGAATCAGCCCCAGCATTTT.

This clone was detected a few times. This sequence joins TRBV4-2 and TRBJ2-1; tentatively, D is TRBD2 (6 bases). Germline CDR1 is LGHNA and CDR2 is YNFKEQ. The CDR3 consists of 17 residues. With 2 bases removed from V and 12 bases from J, the gap between germline ends came to 26 bases. CDR3 protein: CASSQPLGRGSLQGQFF. The CDR3 nucleotides read TGTGCCAGCAGCCAACCCCTCGGGCGGGGTTCTTTACAAGGGCAGTTCTTC.

The chain links TRBV4-2 to TRBJ2-1; D ambiguous. Trimming took off 4 bases at V and 4 bases at J, with 17 bases between the two ends. This CDR3 comprises 16 residues. The germline gives CDR1 LGHNA, CDR2 YNFKEQ. The CDR3 loop reads CASSRGGSEVYNEQFF. CDR3 in DNA: TGTGCCAGCAGCCGCGGCGGAAGCGAGGTGTACAATGAGCAGTTCTTC.

A few counts support this clone. The rearrangement links TRBV6-5 to TRBJ2-7; TRBD1 agrees at 7 bases. The CDR3 covers 14 residues. V dropped 2 bases and J dropped 4; count of bases not matched to a gene: 5. The germline V gene encodes CDR1 MNHEY and CDR2 SVGAGI. CDR3 DNA sequence: TGTGCCAGCAGTTACAGAGCGACAGGGTACGAGCAGTACTTC. Encoded protein: CASSYRATGYEQYF.

This clone was recorded a few times. In DNA form, the CDR3 reads TGTGCCAGCAGCTTAGTAGCGGCTAGCTCCTACGAGCAGTACTTC. It codes for CASSLVAASSYEQYF. This rearrangement joins TRBV7-9 to TRBJ2-7, with D possibly TRBD2 on 6 matching bases. The germline V and J ends were trimmed by 1 base and 0 bases, with 10 bases remaining between them. Germline loops: CDR1 SEHNR, CDR2 FQNEAQ (reference sequence). CDR3 size: 15 residues.

In its sample, this clone was seen a few times. The chain links TRBV30 to TRBJ2-1, with 8 bases that match TRBD2. The CDR3 has 13 amino acids. V lost 3 bases to trimming and J lost 8 bases; unmatched junction nucleotides: 6. The germline V gene has CDR1 GTSNPN and CDR2 SVGIG (reference sequence). CDR3 region: CAWRGLGRDEQFF. CDR3 DNA: TGTGCCTGGAGGGGACTAGGAAGGGATGAGCAGTTCTTC.

V and J are TRBV9 and TRBJ1-1; no clear D gene. Trimming pared 0 bases from V and 0 bases from J, leaving 9 bases between. CDR1 SGDLS and CDR2 YYNGEE come from the germline V gene. The CDR3 runs 15 residues. In DNA, the CDR3 is TGTGCCAGCAGCGTAGGACGGGATTTGAACACTGAAGCTTTCTTT. This encodes CASSVGRDLNTEAFF.

This clone was observed a handful of times. The same CDR3 arises from other DNA sequences in this sample as well. The chain employs TRBV29-1 and TRBJ1-1; TRBD1 matches 8 bases. Germline V gene sequence: CDR1 SQVTM, CDR2 ANQGSEA. CDR3 size: 12 residues. The V and J ends lost 7 bases and 1 base, in that order; junction bases with no gene match: 2. The CDR3 DNA reads TGCAGCGCCGACAGGGGGAACACTGAAGCTTTCTTT. Translated, it gives CSADRGNTEAFF.

This chain joins TRBV29-1 and TRBJ2-7, with TRBD1 as a possible D gene (6 bases). Per the germline V gene, CDR1 is SQVTM and CDR2 is ANQGSEA. Trimming removed 4 bases from V and 7 bases from J, with 20 bases in between. The CDR3 is 14 amino acids. CDR3 DNA: TGCAGCGTTGGAAAGGGACACCCGATGGGGGAGCAGTACTTC. Translating it yields CSVGKGHPMGEQYF.

The chain couples TRBV18 to TRBJ2-7; TRBD1 matches 9 bases. Trimming took 4 bases from V and 0 from J; bases not matched to a gene: 4. Per the germline V gene, CDR1 is KGHSH and CDR2 is LQKENI. This CDR3 region has 15 residues. DNA of the CDR3: TGTGCCAGCTCACTGTGGGACAGGGTCTCCTACGAGCAGTACTTC. This translates into CASSLWDRVSYEQYF. Supplemented by reference TRBV18 and TRBJ2-7, the full variable domain reads NAGVMQNPRHLVRRRGQEARLRCSPMKGHSHVYWYRQLPEEGLKFMVYLQKENIIDESGMPKERFSAEFPKEGPSILRIQQVVRGDSAAYFCASSLWDRVSYEQYFGPGTRLTVT.

The chain has TRBV18 and TRBJ2-7; maybe TRBD1 (6 bases). The germline CDR1 and CDR2 sequences are KGHSH and LQKENI. The CDR3 totals 14 residues. V was shortened by 2 bases and J by 2 bases, with 10 bases between the two germline ends. The CDR3 DNA reads TGTGCCAGCTCACCAACACAGGGCCCCTACGAGCAGTACTTC. Protein product: CASSPTQGPYEQYF.

This clone showed up just a few times. The genes are TRBV6-5 and TRBJ2-1, with a weak D call TRBD1 (6 bases). The V and J ends lost 7 bases and 6 bases respectively, with 16 bases between them. This CDR3 is 14 amino acids long. Germline CDR1 MNHEY, CDR2 SVGAGI. The CDR3 here is CASTQGSHTNEQFF. CDR3 nucleotides: TGTGCCAGCACGCAGGGGTCCCACACCAATGAGCAGTTCTTC.